The 30 T cell receptor beta chains listed next were all sequenced from one sample in a study of shared clonotypes between healthy human individuals. Some clones are missing from TCRdb's copy, which holds only in-frame ones; the method was immunoSEQ multiplex PCR. Among some 1.1 million clones listed, approximately 80% were seen once. Sequenced material: memory CD4+ T cells from PBMCs. Subset described: CD45RA-negative fraction. These receptors came from a man between 18 and 35 years old in good health. Some clones in this sample may be carry-over from other donors' samples.

This clone was picked up many times. This sequence joins TRBV6-1 and TRBJ2-1; D could derive from TRBD1 or TRBD2 (7 bases each). The ends were cut back, 4 bases at V and 4 bases at J, with 14 bases in the middle. This CDR3 has 15 amino acids. CDR1 and CDR2 (germline): MNHNS, SASEGT. The DNA for the CDR3 is TGTGCCAGCAGTGGGTTCCAGGGGGGGTACAATGAGCAGTTCTTC. Translating it yields CASSGFQGGYNEQFF.

The rearrangement links TRBV30 to TRBJ2-7; D ambiguous. V shed 0 bases and J shed 4 bases, with 10 bases lying between them. There are 13 residues in the CDR3. Germline CDR1 is GTSNPN and CDR2 is SVGIG (reference sequence). The CDR3 here is CAWSVHGAYEQYF. The CDR3 DNA reads as TGTGCCTGGAGTGTACACGGCGCTTACGAGCAGTACTTC.

The rearrangement joins TRBV7-2 to TRBJ2-1, with D perhaps given as TRBD1 or TRBD2 (6 bases each). This CDR3 is 13 amino acids long. Germline CDR1 and CDR2: SGHTA and FQGNSA. The V gene lost 7 bases and the J gene lost 10 bases, with 17 bases spanning the gap. The CDR3 loop reads CASNRDRGSEQFF. The CDR3 DNA reads as TGTGCCAGCAACAGGGACCGGGGGTCCGAGCAGTTCTTC. The whole variable domain, filled in from reference TRBV7-2 and TRBJ2-1, reads GAGVSQSPSNKVTEKGKDVELRCDPISGHTALYWYRQSLGQGLEFLIYFQGNSAPDKSGLPSDRFSAERTGGSVSTLTIQRTQQEDSAVYLCASNRDRGSEQFFGPGTRLTVL.

The CDR3 region is CASSYQGRSLEQYF. The CDR3 DNA reads TGTGCCAGCAGTTACCAGGGGCGAAGCCTGGAGCAGTACTTC. The chain recombines TRBV6-5 with TRBJ2-7, with a possible D match to TRBD1 (6 bases). There are 14 residues in the CDR3. Germline values: CDR1 MNHEY, CDR2 SVGAGI. V lost 2 bases to trimming and J lost 7 bases, with 15 bases between them.

Comment on this clone: At one end, the junction sequence differs from germline, possibly due to a read error. V is TRBV30 and J is TRBJ2-1; no definite D call. Germline CDR1 and CDR2: GTSNPN and SVGIG (reference sequence). CDR3 length equals 10 residues. The CDR3, as DNA: TGTGCCTGGAGTAGTAATGAGCGGTTCTTC. Translating gives CAWSSNERFF. The variable domain in full, completed from reference TRBV30 and TRBJ2-1, reads SQTIHQWPATLVQPVGSPLSLECTVEGTSNPNLYWYRQAAGRGLQLLFYSVGIGQISSEVPQNLSASRPQDRQFILSSKKLLLSDSGFYLCAWSSNERFFGPGTRLTVL.

There are many counts of this clone. V is TRBV27 and J is TRBJ2-2, with TRBD1 identical over 9 bases. The germline gives CDR1 MNHEY, CDR2 SMNVEV (reference sequence). J lost 6 bases, V lost 2 bases, and 7 bases had no gene match. CDR3 length: 16 amino acids. CDR3 loop: CASSLEDRGAAGELFF. The DNA of the CDR3 is TGTGCCAGCAGTTTAGAGGACAGGGGAGCGGCCGGGGAGCTGTTTTTT.

V usage is TRBV6-1 and J usage is TRBJ1-2; D unclear. CDR3 size: 13 residues. The V and J ends lost 4 bases and 3 bases respectively, with 9 bases between them. Germline CDR1 and CDR2: MNHNS and SASEGT. The CDR3 sequence: CASSAGLDYGYTF. The CDR3 DNA is TGTGCCAGCAGTGCGGGCTTGGACTATGGCTACACCTTC.

This clone was seen a few times. The rearrangement joins TRBV2 to TRBJ1-1; TRBD1 is a possible D gene (5 bases). Trimming left V 6 bases short and J 11 bases short, with 16 bases between. Germline CDR1 SNHLY, CDR2 FYNNEI. This CDR3 region has 12 residues. This chain's CDR3 is CASREGPFGAFF. CDR3 coding DNA: TGTGCCAGCAGGGAGGGACCCTTCGGGGCTTTCTTT. Complete variable domain (other parts from reference TRBV2 and TRBJ1-1): EPEVTQTPSHQVTQMGQEVILRCVPISNHLYFYWYRQILGQKVEFLVSFYNNEISEKSEIFDDQFSVERPDGSNFTLKIRSTKLEDSAMYFCASREGPFGAFFGQGTRLTVV.

This chain connects TRBV9 to TRBJ2-2, with D unclear. Germline CDR1 and CDR2: SGDLS and YYNGEE. The CDR3 extends over 15 amino acids. V lost 0 bases, J lost 9 bases, and 15 bases lay in between. The CDR3 region is CASSVDGILTRELFF. The CDR3 nucleotides read TGTGCCAGCAGCGTAGATGGGATCCTTACTCGGGAGCTGTTTTTT.

The chain uses TRBV30 and TRBJ1-3; D uncertain. V dropped 3 bases and J dropped 0 bases, with 6 bases sitting between them. CDR3 size: 13 residues. Looked up from germline, CDR1 is GTSNPN and CDR2 is SVGIG (reference sequence). The chain's CDR3 is CAWSDNSGNTIYF. Written as DNA, the CDR3 is TGTGCCTGGAGCGACAACTCTGGAAACACCATATATTTT.

This clone was observed once. CDR3 amino acids: CASSQVILSGSADIQYF. In DNA, the CDR3 is TGCGCCAGCAGCCAAGTTATCCTTTCCGGGAGCGCGGACATTCAGTACTTC. The chain combines TRBV4-1 with TRBJ2-4; D possibly corresponds to TRBD2 (6 bases). CDR3 length: 17 amino acids. Trimming shortened V by 1 base and J by 8 bases, and 21 bases separated the two germline ends. CDR1 is MGHRA and CDR2 is YSYEKL in the germline V gene.

This clone has only one observation. The chain combines TRBV7-7 with TRBJ2-7; no firm D call. The V and J ends lost 1 base and 6 bases respectively, with 10 bases between them. Germline CDR1 reads SSHAT; CDR2 reads FNYEAQ (reference sequence). The CDR3 has 13 residues. The CDR3 region has the DNA TGTGCCAGCAGCTTAGGGGCTAATTCCGAGCAGTACTTC. It encodes CASSLGANSEQYF.

J is TRBJ1-2 and V is TRBV18; 9 positions agree with TRBD1. The CDR3 sequence is 12 residues long. Trimming at V came to 8 bases and at J to 8 bases, leaving 6 bases not matched to a gene. Looked up from germline, CDR1 is KGHSH and CDR2 is LQKENI. CDR3 loop: CASTDRGRGYTF. In DNA form, the CDR3 reads TGTGCCAGCACGGACAGGGGTAGAGGCTACACCTTC.

In regard to this clone: This sample includes further DNA sequences coding for the same CDR3. The chain uses TRBV18 and TRBJ1-5; D is uncertain. There are 13 residues in the CDR3. Germline V gene lookup returns CDR1 KGHSH and CDR2 LQKENI. V dropped 3 bases and J dropped 5 bases, with 8 bases sitting between them. CDR3 nucleotides: TGTGCCAGCTCACCCAGTCTGGATCAGCCCCAGCATTTT. Translated: CASSPSLDQPQHF.

The chain carries TRBV27 and TRBJ2-3; no clear D gene. V lost 10 bases to trimming and J lost 7 bases, with 12 bases between them. Germline loops: CDR1 MNHEY, CDR2 SMNVEV (reference sequence). This CDR3 contains 11 residues. CDR3 nucleotides: TGTGCCACTCTCGGTCGTCATACGCAGTATTTT. It yields the protein CATLGRHTQYF.

The chain combines TRBV5-4 with TRBJ2-1; the match to TRBD2 covers 10 bases. J gave up 9 bases and V 4 bases, and 7 bases lay outside the gene matches. CDR3 length: 14 amino acids. Germline V gives CDR1 SGHNT, CDR2 YYREEE (reference sequence). CDR3 protein: CASSPKREGVEQFF. The DNA for the CDR3 is TGTGCCAGCAGCCCAAAGCGGGAGGGGGTTGAGCAGTTCTTC.

The J gene is TRBJ2-6, the V gene TRBV18; D is ambiguous. The CDR3 runs 14 residues. V was clipped by 3 bases and J by 4 bases, with 7 bases between them. Germline lookup yields CDR1 KGHSH and CDR2 LQKENI. This chain's CDR3 is CASSPSRGANVLTF. CDR3 coding DNA: TGTGCCAGCTCACCTTCCCGGGGGGCCAACGTCCTGACTTTC.

The CDR3 here is CASSLPSSGTDTQYF. CDR3 nucleotides: TGTGCCAGCAGCCTTCCCAGTAGTGGCACAGATACGCAGTATTTT. This chain connects TRBV11-2 to TRBJ2-3; D gene uncertain. Trimming removed 5 bases at V and 1 base at J, with 13 bases between. CDR1 SGHAT and CDR2 FQNNGV come from the germline V gene. The CDR3 is 15 residues long.

J is TRBJ1-4 and V is TRBV6-6, with a tentative D call TRBD1 (5 bases). The ends were cut back, 5 bases at V and 2 bases at J, with 12 bases in the middle. Germline CDR1 and CDR2: MNHNY and SVGAGI (reference sequence). The CDR3 covers 15 residues. The chain's CDR3 is CASSRGEGTNEKLFF. In DNA form, the CDR3 reads TGTGCCAGCAGTCGGGGAGAGGGGACTAATGAAAAACTGTTTTTT.

The chain is built from TRBV30 and TRBJ2-4; 8 bases align to TRBD1. CDR3 length equals 14 residues. Germline V CDR1 and CDR2: GTSNPN, SVGIG (reference sequence). Losses at the gene ends were 0 bases for V and 12 bases for J; bases not matched to a gene: 10. The CDR3 region has the DNA TGTGCCTGGAGTGTCCGGCAGGGGGCAACTCCTCAGTACTTC. This gives the protein CAWSVRQGATPQYF.

The chain carries TRBV19 and TRBJ1-5; tentatively, D is TRBD1 (5 bases). Trimming removed 0 bases from V and 8 bases from J, with 14 bases in between. This CDR3 has 15 residues. Germline-derived CDR1 and CDR2 are LNHDA and SQIVND (reference sequence). This chain's CDR3 is CASSIEGEGTKPQHF. The CDR3, as DNA: TGTGCCAGTAGTATAGAAGGTGAAGGGACGAAGCCCCAGCATTTT. The full variable domain, its missing parts supplied by reference TRBV19 and TRBJ1-5, is DGGITQSPKYLFRKEGQNVTLSCEQNLNHDAMYWYRQDPGQGLRLIYYSQIVNDFQKGDIAEGYSVSREKKESFPLTVTSAQKNPTAFYLCASSIEGEGTKPQHFGDGTRLSIL.

In its sample, this clone was seen once. The rearrangement uses TRBV28 and TRBJ2-7; no firm D call. The CDR3 extends over 17 amino acids. Germline-derived CDR1 and CDR2 are MDHEN and SYDVKM. Trimming shortened V by 2 bases and J by 2 bases, and 19 bases separated the two germline ends. CDR3 sequence: CASSLLPRRSNTYEQYF. The CDR3 DNA reads as TGTGCCAGCAGTTTACTCCCTCGGCGGTCTAATACCTACGAGCAGTACTTC.

V and J are TRBV28 and TRBJ2-5; possible D gene TRBD1, 6 bases. Germline assignment: CDR1 MDHEN and CDR2 SYDVKM. V was pared by 7 bases and J by 2 bases, with 17 bases between. The CDR3 runs 15 residues. CDR3 nucleotides: TGTGCCAGCAATACTCCCGGGACAAATCAAGAGACCCAGTACTTC. Translating gives CASNTPGTNQETQYF. Supplemented by reference TRBV28 and TRBJ2-5, the full variable domain reads DVKVTQSSRYLVKRTGEKVFLECVQDMDHENMFWYRQDPGLGLRLIYFSYDVKMKEKGDIPEGYSVSREKKERFSLILESASTNQTSMYLCASNTPGTNQETQYFGPGTRLLVL.

The sample holds one count of this clone. This sequence joins TRBV30 and TRBJ2-3, with no clear D. CDR3 length: 13 residues. The V end was cut by 5 bases, the J end by 0 bases, with 9 bases between. The germline CDR1 and CDR2 sequences are GTSNPN and SVGIG (reference sequence). CDR3 bases: TGTGCCTGGTCCCTCGAAAGCACAGATACGCAGTATTTT. It is translated as CAWSLESTDTQYF.

This rearrangement joins TRBV7-8 to TRBJ1-5, with 12 bases lining up with TRBD1. This CDR3 has 15 amino acids. V lost 5 bases, J lost 5 bases, and 4 bases stayed unmatched. Germline CDR1 reads SGHVS; CDR2 reads FQNEAQ. The chain's CDR3 is CASSPGTGGDQPQHF. CDR3 nucleotide sequence: TGTGCCAGCAGCCCCGGGACAGGGGGCGATCAGCCCCAGCATTTT.

The chain combines TRBV5-1 with TRBJ2-7; no firm D call. This CDR3 spans 13 amino acids. The germline V gene encodes CDR1 SGHRS and CDR2 YFSETQ. Deletions cut 4 bases from V and 3 bases from J, with 11 bases between. The CDR3 loop is CASSENFNYEQYF. DNA of the CDR3: TGCGCCAGCAGCGAGAACTTCAACTACGAGCAGTACTTC.

The V and J genes are TRBV10-3 and TRBJ1-4; no reliable D call. The V end lost 10 bases, the J end lost 6 bases, and 9 bases lay between the germline ends. CDR3 length: 11 amino acids. From germline, CDR1 is ENHRY and CDR2 SYGVKD. The CDR3 DNA follows: TGTGCCACCCAAGGCGATGAAAAACTGTTTTTT. Translated, it gives CATQGDEKLFF.

V usage is TRBV30 and J usage is TRBJ1-1, with unresolved D. The germline V gene encodes CDR1 GTSNPN and CDR2 SVGIG (reference sequence). The CDR3 spans 11 residues. Trimming cost V 4 bases and J 7 bases, with 10 bases left between them. CDR3 sequence: CAWTPKGEAFF. CDR3 coding DNA: TGTGCCTGGACCCCGAAAGGTGAAGCTTTCTTT.

The V and J genes are TRBV7-8 and TRBJ2-3; D may match TRBD1 or TRBD2 (5 bases each). Trimming left V 0 bases short and J 4 bases short, with 8 bases between. CDR3 length equals 14 residues. Germline values: CDR1 SGHVS, CDR2 FQNEAQ. The CDR3 is CASSLAVGADTQYF. The CDR3 nucleotides are TGTGCCAGCAGCTTAGCCGTGGGGGCAGATACGCAGTATTTT.

The table lists this clone with a count of one. The J gene is TRBJ2-1, the V gene TRBV28; D ambiguous. The CDR3 has 15 amino acids. Germline V lookup: CDR1 MDHEN, CDR2 SYDVKM. V was pared by 2 bases and J by 0 bases, with 8 bases between. The DNA for the CDR3 is TGTGCCAGCAGTTTAGCCTCGAGCTCCTACAATGAGCAGTTCTTC. It codes for CASSLASSSYNEQFF.